The 4 T cell receptor beta chains given below trace back to one sample, sequenced in a study of long-term antiretroviral therapy in people with HIV (dated 2022 in TCRdb). Sequencing of the TRB variable region was done with the immunoSEQ hsTCRB v3.0 assay at survey level resolution. In its TCRdb copy, this immuneACCESS table keeps in-frame sequences only and misses some clones. Where compared with another copy, unresolved V genes explain less than half of these, and the others have no known cause. The sample data list roughly 45,000 clones, and around 84% of these were observed just once. The ten largest clones capture 2.5% to 3% of the sample. The sample consisted of unsorted PBMCs, taken 0.8 years after starting antiretroviral therapy. Source of these receptors: a woman between 18 and 30 years old with HIV.

J is TRBJ1-1 and V is TRBV7-9, with 7 bases that match TRBD1. CDR1 and CDR2 (germline): SEHNR, FQNEAQ (reference sequence). The CDR3 covers 16 residues. Trimming cost V 2 bases and J 5 bases; bases outside gene matches: 11. CDR3 loop: CASSLHEKGARTEAFF. As DNA, the CDR3 is TGTGCCAGCAGCTTACATGAGAAGGGGGCGCGAACTGAAGCTTTCTTT.

J is TRBJ1-5 and V is TRBV18; 7 nucleotides agree with TRBD1. Germline V lookup: CDR1 KGHSH, CDR2 LQKENI. The CDR3 sequence is 17 residues long. V dropped 3 bases and J dropped 2; count of bases not matched to a gene: 10. Here the CDR3 DNA reads TGTGCCAGCTCACCGTCCCAGACAGGGTTCGGCAATCAGCCCCAGCATTTT. This gives the protein CASSPSQTGFGNQPQHF.

The genes are TRBV19 and TRBJ2-7, with TRBD1 matching over 10 bases. Looked up from germline, CDR1 is LNHDA and CDR2 is SQIVND (reference sequence). There are 14 residues in the CDR3. V shed 6 bases, J shed 5 bases, and the junction held 7 bases outside the gene matches. CDR3: CASSVRDRGHEQYF. The CDR3, as DNA: TGTGCCAGTAGCGTTCGGGACAGGGGACACGAGCAGTACTTC.

The CDR3 spells CASSQGAGGDGDTQYF. Written as DNA, the CDR3 is TGCGCCAGCAGCCAAGGAGCAGGGGGCGACGGAGATACGCAGTATTTT. The chain has TRBV4-3 and TRBJ2-3; 8 bases match TRBD1. CDR1 is LGHNA and CDR2 is YSLEER in the germline V gene. V lost 1 base, J lost 5 bases, and 8 bases stayed unmatched. This CDR3 contains 16 residues.